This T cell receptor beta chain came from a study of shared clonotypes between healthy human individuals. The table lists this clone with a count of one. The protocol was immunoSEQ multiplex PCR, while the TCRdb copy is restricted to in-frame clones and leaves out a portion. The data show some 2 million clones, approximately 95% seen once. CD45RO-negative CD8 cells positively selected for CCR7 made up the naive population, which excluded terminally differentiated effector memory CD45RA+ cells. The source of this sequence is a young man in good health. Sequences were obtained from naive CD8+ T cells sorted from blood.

CDR3 DNA sequence: TGTGCCAGCACCGCCATGGAGACAGGGTTCTACGAGCAGTACTTC. As protein: CASTAMETGFYEQYF. The chain combines TRBV6-6 with TRBJ2-7, with TRBD1 matching 7 bases. The CDR3 runs 15 residues. Germline-derived CDR1 and CDR2 are MNHNY and SVGAGI (reference sequence). Trimming at V came to 7 bases and at J to 3 bases, leaving 12 bases not matched to a gene.